A single sample gave rise to the 27 T cell receptor beta chains below, sequenced in a study of metastatic and nonmetastatic thyroid tumors. The entire patient cohort was treatment-naive prior to thyroid surgery. TCRdb re-called clones from the PCR reads using MiXCR. Of around 59,000 clones in the sample, roughly 16% were seen once. Sequenced: blood. The receptors shown here come from a male donor with papillary thyroid cancer or a benign thyroid nodule (not recorded which). Some clones in this sample may be carry-over from other donors' samples.

This clone was recorded at least ten times. The chain carries TRBV3-1 and TRBJ1-3; 9 bases are shared with TRBD1. Germline V gives CDR1 LGHDT, CDR2 YNNKEL (reference sequence). This CDR3 has 16 residues. Trimming cost V 3 bases and J 7 bases; bases outside gene matches: 10. The CDR3 DNA reads as TGTGCCAGCAGCCAGGAGACAGGGGGTCCTAAGAACACCATATATTTT. As protein: CASSQETGGPKNTIYF.

This clone was seen many times. The rearrangement uses TRBV28 and TRBJ1-1; no definite D call. This CDR3 region has 14 residues. Germline V gene sequence: CDR1 MDHEN, CDR2 SYDVKM. V lost 4 bases to trimming and J lost 4 bases, with 13 bases between them. In DNA, the CDR3 is TGTGCCAGCAGTTACCCAATGAAAGGCACTGAAGCTTTCTTT. Translated: CASSYPMKGTEAFF.

This clone is classed as medium-sized (0.01 to 0.1%). V gene TRBV27 combines with J gene TRBJ2-7; D is uncertain. The CDR3 runs to 13 residues. Germline CDR1 reads MNHEY; CDR2 reads SMNVEV (reference sequence). Between the trimmed V and J ends, which lost 3 bases and 4 bases, there was a span of 10 bases. The CDR3 DNA sequence: TGTGCCAGCAGTTTGAGGATAAATTACGAGCAGTACGTC. Translation: CASSLRINYEQYV.

At least ten counts were recorded for this clone. V gene TRBV5-4 combines with J gene TRBJ2-1, with D perhaps matching TRBD1 (7 bases). Germline CDR1 reads SGHNT; CDR2 reads YYREEE (reference sequence). With 0 bases removed from V and 9 bases from J, the gap between germline ends came to 19 bases. CDR3 size: 16 residues. CDR3 loop: CASSLAKTSQGGEQFF. The CDR3 DNA follows: TGTGCCAGCAGCTTGGCCAAGACATCCCAGGGGGGTGAGCAGTTCTTC. Based on the CDR3 plus reference TRBV5-4 and TRBJ2-1, the full variable domain is ETGVTQSPTHLIKTRGQQVTLRCSSQSGHNTVSWYQQALGQGPQFIFQYYREEENGRGNFPPRFSGLQFPNYSSELNVNALELDDSALYLCASSLAKTSQGGEQFFGPGTRLTVL.

This chain links TRBV18 with TRBJ1-3, with D unresolved. Germline V gives CDR1 KGHSH, CDR2 LQKENI. The CDR3 contains 14 residues. V was pared by 3 bases and J by 6 bases, with 12 bases between. As DNA, the CDR3 is TGTGCCAGCTCACCCGGTACATCGGTAAACACCATATATTTT. Translation gives CASSPGTSVNTIYF. Using reference TRBV18 and TRBJ1-3 for the parts outside the CDR3, the full variable domain is NAGVMQNPRHLVRRRGQEARLRCSPMKGHSHVYWYRQLPEEGLKFMVYLQKENIIDESGMPKERFSAEFPKEGPSILRIQQVVRGDSAAYFCASSPGTSVNTIYFGEGSWLTVV.

This clone was counted many times. The chain couples TRBV30 to TRBJ1-4; D is unresolved. CDR1 is GTSNPN and CDR2 is SVGIG in the germline V gene (reference sequence). The CDR3 spans 17 residues. V lost 2 bases and J lost 3, with 19 bases in between. The CDR3 nucleotides read TGTGCCTGGAGTCGAGGCCCCCTACAGAAATCTAATGAAAAACTGTTTTTT. It is translated as CAWSRGPLQKSNEKLFF.

Notes on this clone: Other nucleotide sequences from this sample produce the same CDR3. The chain employs TRBV7-9 and TRBJ2-7; no definite D call. This CDR3 contains 14 residues. The V gene's germline CDR1 is SEHNR and CDR2 FQNEAQ (reference sequence). V was clipped by 0 bases and J by 0 bases, with 6 bases between them. The CDR3 DNA is TGTGCCAGCAGCTTAGCTCGGATCTCCTACGAGCAGTACTTC. It translates to CASSLARISYEQYF.

The sample holds many counts of this clone. The chain carries TRBV5-6 and TRBJ2-3; D call uncertain. Trimming removed 4 bases from V and 2 bases from J, with 5 bases in between. CDR3 length: 12 residues. CDR1 is SGHDT and CDR2 is YYEEEE in the germline V gene. The CDR3 DNA reads TGTGCCAGCAGCCCCTTCACAGATACGCAGTATTTT. It specifies CASSPFTDTQYF.

V is TRBV9 and J is TRBJ1-5, with a tentative D call TRBD1 (5 bases). Germline CDR1 and CDR2: SGDLS and YYNGEE. The length of the CDR3 is 15 residues. With 1 base removed from V and 6 bases from J, the gap between germline ends came to 14 bases. The DNA for the CDR3 is TGTGCCAGCAGCGTACGGTCGGGAGGGGTTCAGCCCCAGCATTTT. It encodes CASSVRSGGVQPQHF.

The J gene is TRBJ1-5, the V gene TRBV2, with D possibly TRBD1 on 5 matching bases. Deletions cut 7 bases from V and 11 bases from J, with 21 bases between. The CDR3 is 14 amino acids. Germline V gene lookup returns CDR1 SNHLY and CDR2 FYNNEI. The CDR3 loop is CASTSTGTMQTQHF. In DNA, the CDR3 is TGTGCCAGCACATCAACGGGGACTATGCAGACCCAGCATTTT.

This sequence joins TRBV11-1 and TRBJ2-7; 7 bases map to TRBD1. The CDR3 totals 19 residues. Germline lookup yields CDR1 SGHAT and CDR2 FQDESV (reference sequence). With V trimmed by 5 bases and J by 6 bases, 25 bases remained unmatched. CDR3 in DNA: TGTGCCAGCAGCACCACCCCTTCGACAGGGCGCGCCACGGGGCGCGAGCAGTACTTC. Its translation is CASSTTPSTGRATGREQYF.

This clone came up many times. The V call is TRBV5-1, the J call TRBJ1-4; weak D call: TRBD1 (5 bases). The germline V gene encodes CDR1 SGHRS and CDR2 YFSETQ. The CDR3 consists of 15 residues. Trimming pared 4 bases from V and 6 bases from J, leaving 16 bases between. The CDR3 sequence is CASSPARGWDEKLFF. CDR3 nucleotides: TGCGCCAGCAGCCCAGCGAGGGGATGGGATGAAAAACTGTTTTTT.

The chain joins TRBV30 to TRBJ1-2, with D possibly TRBD1 on 5 matching bases. CDR1 and CDR2 (germline): GTSNPN, SVGIG (reference sequence). CDR3 length: 15 amino acids. V lost 4 bases, J lost 1 base, and 16 bases lay in between. CDR3: CAWIFLGTVNYGYTF. CDR3 nucleotide sequence: TGTGCCTGGATTTTCCTCGGGACTGTTAACTATGGCTACACCTTC.

As to this clone: One junction end does not reproduce the germline sequence, and a read error may be involved. The rearrangement joins TRBV25-1 to TRBJ2-3; D is perhaps TRBD2 (5 bases). Germline V gives CDR1 MGHDK, CDR2 SYGVNS. This CDR3 is built from 15 residues. The CDR3 bases are TGTGCCAGCAGTGGGACTGCGCAAAACACATATACGCAGTATTTT. It translates to CASSGTAQNTYTQYF.

Ten or more counts support this clone. This chain uses TRBV13 with TRBJ1-1, with 11 nucleotides matching TRBD1. The junction had 2 bases not matched to a gene; V was cut back by 5 bases and J by 6 bases. The V gene's germline CDR1 is PRHDT and CDR2 FYEKMQ (reference sequence). This CDR3 has 13 residues. The CDR3, as DNA: TGTGCCAGCAGCCCGGGACAGGGGGCTGAAGCTTTCTTT. Amino acid sequence: CASSPGQGAEAFF. Combining the CDR3 with reference TRBV13 and TRBJ1-1 gives the whole variable domain AAGVIQSPRHLIKEKRETATLKCYPIPRHDTVYWYQQGPGQDPQFLISFYEKMQSDKGSIPDRFSAQQFSDYHSELNMSSLELGDSALYFCASSPGQGAEAFFGQGTRLTVV.

The chain uses TRBV6-2 or TRBV6-3 and TRBJ2-7; 9 bases match TRBD1. Germline loops: CDR1 MNHEY, CDR2 SVGEGT. V trimming: 6 bases; J trimming: 0 bases; junction bases outside the gene matches: 15. The CDR3 has 18 residues. As DNA, the CDR3 is TGTGCCAGCAGCAACCGGGACAGGGTCTTATTTTACTCCTACGAGCAGTACGTC. Translation: CASSNRDRVLFYSYEQYV.

Details on this clone: A much bigger clone sits one base away, suggesting this may be a read error. This chain links TRBV4-1 with TRBJ2-7; the D is unclear. CDR1 and CDR2 (germline): MGHRA, YSYEKL. V was trimmed by 3 bases and J by 2 bases, leaving 14 bases between them. The CDR3 is made up of 15 amino acids. In DNA, the CDR3 is TGCGCCAGCAGCCACCCCCATCGCGGAACCTACGAGCAGTACTTC. Translated: CASSHPHRGTYEQYF.

This clone was recorded many times. The chain couples TRBV7-9 to TRBJ1-1; D uncertain. CDR3 length: 14 amino acids. Trimming removed 1 base from V and 5 bases from J, with 11 bases in between. The V gene's germline CDR1 is SEHNR and CDR2 FQNEAQ (reference sequence). DNA for the CDR3: TGTGCCAGCAGCTTAGAGAGGTGGGCTACTGAAGCTTTCTTT. Protein sequence: CASSLERWATEAFF.

There are many counts of this clone. CDR3 loop: CASSVLEKLFF. CDR3 coding DNA: TGTGCCAGCAGTGTACTCGAAAAACTGTTTTTT. V usage is TRBV2 and J usage is TRBJ1-4; D gene unclear. This CDR3 is 11 amino acids long. The ends were cut back, 4 bases at V and 8 bases at J, with 5 bases in the middle. Germline V gene data show CDR1 as SNHLY and CDR2 as FYNNEI. Combining the CDR3 with reference TRBV2 and TRBJ1-4 gives the whole variable domain EPEVTQTPSHQVTQMGQEVILRCVPISNHLYFYWYRQILGQKVEFLVSFYNNEISEKSEIFDDQFSVERPDGSNFTLKIRSTKLEDSAMYFCASSVLEKLFFGSGTQLSVL.

This clone has a handful of counts. Germline is not matched at one junction end, which may reflect a read error. The rearrangement uses TRBV12-3 or TRBV12-4 and TRBJ1-5; D is uncertain. This CDR3 contains 15 residues. The CDR3 here is CASSLWEIAYQPHHF. CDR3 in DNA: TGTGCCAGCAGTTTATGGGAAATCGCGTATCAGCCCCATCATTTT.

Ten or more counts support this clone. The chain has TRBV6-1 and TRBJ1-1, with 7 bases fitting TRBD1. Per the germline V gene, CDR1 is MNHNS and CDR2 is SASEGT. This CDR3 contains 14 residues. J lost 4 bases, V lost 3 bases, and 5 bases had no gene match. The CDR3 bases are TGTGCCAGCAGTGACAGGGGGTCGAGCACTGAAGCTTTCTTT. Its translation is CASSDRGSSTEAFF.

This clone was detected only a few times. A much bigger clone sits one base away, suggesting this may be a read error. The gene calls are TRBV7-2 and TRBJ2-5, with unresolved D. The CDR3 runs to 12 residues. CDR1 is SGHTA, CDR2 FQGNSA, per germline. The V end lost 3 bases, the J end lost 5 bases, and 7 bases lay between the germline ends. CDR3 region: CASSLSSETQYF. The CDR3 coding sequence is TGTGCCAGCAGCTTGTCTTCGGAGACCCAGTACTTC.

This clone appeared many times. The sample holds other DNA sequences that translate to the same CDR3. The chain carries TRBV20-1 and TRBJ1-2; no clear D. The CDR3 contains 13 residues. CDR1 DFQATT and CDR2 SNEGSKA come from the germline V gene (reference sequence). The V end lost 3 bases, the J end lost 6 bases, and 14 bases lay between the germline ends. The CDR3 DNA follows: TGCAGTGCTAGGTTTGGCAGGAAGGATGGCTACACCTTC. It is translated as CSARFGRKDGYTF.

This clone was seen ten or more times. The chain recombines TRBV5-1 with TRBJ1-5; D not certain. The CDR3 consists of 15 residues. The germline gives CDR1 SGHRS, CDR2 YFSETQ. Trimming cost V 0 bases and J 0 bases, with 7 bases left between them. The CDR3 nucleotides read TGCGCCAGCAGCTTGGTTGGGGATAGCAATCAGCCCCAGCATTTT. It encodes CASSLVGDSNQPQHF.

A few counts support this clone. V and J are TRBV27 and TRBJ2-7; a weak D match, TRBD1 (6 bases). Germline V CDR1 and CDR2: MNHEY, SMNVEV (reference sequence). The V and J ends lost 6 bases and 5 bases respectively, with 14 bases between them. The CDR3 runs 13 residues. CDR3 sequence: CASRISGDHEQYF. CDR3 DNA: TGTGCCAGCAGAATTTCAGGGGACCACGAGCAGTACTTC.

This chain connects TRBV6-1 to TRBJ2-5; possible D gene TRBD2, 7 bases. Germline-derived CDR1 and CDR2 are MNHNS and SASEGT. V dropped 0 bases and J dropped 10 bases, with 9 bases sitting between them. The CDR3 extends over 12 amino acids. The CDR3 loop reads CASSEAGGLQYF. As DNA, the CDR3 is TGTGCCAGCAGTGAAGCGGGGGGGCTCCAGTACTTC.

A note on this clone: Just one base apart from a much larger clone, this may be a read error. The same CDR3 arises from other DNA sequences in this sample as well. The chain has TRBV7-9 and TRBJ2-1; D uncertain. Between the trimmed V and J ends, which lost 5 bases and 4 bases, there was a span of 15 bases. Germline-derived CDR1 and CDR2 are SEHNR and FQNEAQ (reference sequence). This CDR3 comprises 15 residues. CDR3 in DNA: TGTGCCAGCAGCCACCTCGTTCCTGGATACAATGAGCAGTTCTTC. Amino acids: CASSHLVPGYNEQFF. The entire variable domain, with the rest obtained from reference TRBV7-9 and TRBJ2-1, is as follows: DTGVSQNPRHKITKRGQNVTFRCDPISEHNRLYWYRQTLGQGPEFLTYFQNEAQLEKSRLLSDRFSAERPKGSFSTLEIQRTEQGDSAMYLCASSHLVPGYNEQFFGPGTRLTVL.